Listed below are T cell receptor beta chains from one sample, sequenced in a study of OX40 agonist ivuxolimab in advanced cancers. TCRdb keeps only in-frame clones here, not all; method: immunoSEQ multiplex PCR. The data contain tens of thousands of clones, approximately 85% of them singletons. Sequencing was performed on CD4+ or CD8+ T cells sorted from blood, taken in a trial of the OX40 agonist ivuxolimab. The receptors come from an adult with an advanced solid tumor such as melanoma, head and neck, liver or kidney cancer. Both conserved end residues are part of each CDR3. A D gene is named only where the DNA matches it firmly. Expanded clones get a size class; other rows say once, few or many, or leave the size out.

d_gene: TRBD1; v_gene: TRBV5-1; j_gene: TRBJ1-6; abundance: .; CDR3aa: CASSLVGQGFSPLHF; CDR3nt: TGCGCCAGCAGCTTGGTGGGACAGGGGTTTTCACCCCTCCACTTT
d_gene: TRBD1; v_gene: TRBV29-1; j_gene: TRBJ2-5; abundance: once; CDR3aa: CSVLPGQGAKETQYF; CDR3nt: TGCAGCGTGCTTCCGGGACAGGGGGCAAAAGAGACCCAGTACTTC
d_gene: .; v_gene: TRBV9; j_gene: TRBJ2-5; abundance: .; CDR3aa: CASSQDGSLGKGETQYF; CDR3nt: TGTGCCAGCAGCCAGGATGGGTCGCTGGGGAAGGGGGAGACCCAGTACTTC
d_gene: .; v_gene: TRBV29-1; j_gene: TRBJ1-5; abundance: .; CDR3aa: CSVADGFLGNQPQHF; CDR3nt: TGCAGCGTTGCAGATGGGTTCTTAGGGAATCAGCCCCAGCATTTT
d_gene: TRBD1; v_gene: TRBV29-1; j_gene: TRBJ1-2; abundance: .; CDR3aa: CSVVGGQDTNYGYTF; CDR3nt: TGCAGCGTTGTGGGGGGACAGGATACTAACTATGGCTACACCTTC
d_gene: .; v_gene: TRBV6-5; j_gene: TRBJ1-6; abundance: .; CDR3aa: CASSYESSYNSPLHF; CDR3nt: TGTGCCAGCAGTTATGAGAGCTCCTATAATTCACCCCTCCACTTT
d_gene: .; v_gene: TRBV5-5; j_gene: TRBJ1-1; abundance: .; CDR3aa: CASSFLWTEAFF; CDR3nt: TGTGCCAGCAGCTTCCTATGGACTGAAGCTTTCTTT
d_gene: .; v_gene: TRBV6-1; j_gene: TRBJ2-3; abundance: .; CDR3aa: CASSAGPYTDTQYF; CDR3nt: TGTGCCAGCAGTGCAGGTCCTTACACAGATACGCAGTATTTT
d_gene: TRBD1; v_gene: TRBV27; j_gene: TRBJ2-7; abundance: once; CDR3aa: CASSLSVQGAYEQYF; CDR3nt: TGTGCCAGCAGTTTATCGGTACAGGGGGCCTACGAGCAGTACTTC
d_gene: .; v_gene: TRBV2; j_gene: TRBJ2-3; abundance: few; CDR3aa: CASSDRLFTDTQYF; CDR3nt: TGTGCCAGCAGTGACAGACTTTTCACAGATACGCAGTATTTT
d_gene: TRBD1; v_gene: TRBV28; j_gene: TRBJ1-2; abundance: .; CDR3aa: CASRPTGDFYGYTF; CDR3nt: TGTGCCAGCAGGCCGACAGGGGACTTCTATGGCTACACCTTC
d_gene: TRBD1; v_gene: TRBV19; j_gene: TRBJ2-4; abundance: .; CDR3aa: CASSIGGLLRTGGNIQYF; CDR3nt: TGTGCCAGTAGTATAGGAGGGCTTTTGAGGACAGGGGGAAACATTCAGTACTTC
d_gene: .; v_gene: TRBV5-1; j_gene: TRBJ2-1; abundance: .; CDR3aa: CASSSGAASSYNEQFF; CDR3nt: TGCGCCAGCAGCTCCGGAGCCGCTAGCTCCTACAATGAGCAGTTCTTC
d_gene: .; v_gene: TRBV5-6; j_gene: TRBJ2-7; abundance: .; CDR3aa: CASSPGYPRRASSYEQYF; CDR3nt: TGTGCCAGCAGTCCAGGATACCCTCGTCGGGCAAGCTCCTACGAGCAGTACTTC
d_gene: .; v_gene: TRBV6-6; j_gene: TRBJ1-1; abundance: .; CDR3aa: CASTMGGGAFF; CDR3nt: TGTGCCAGCACCATGGGAGGGGGAGCTTTCTTT
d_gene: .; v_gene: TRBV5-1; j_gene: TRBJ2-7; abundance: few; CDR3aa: CASSMGQGGEQYF; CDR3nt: TGCGCCAGCAGCATGGGACAAGGAGGCGAGCAGTACTTC
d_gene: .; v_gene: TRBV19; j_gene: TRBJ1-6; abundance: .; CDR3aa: CASKEAPSYNSPLHF; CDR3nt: TGTGCCAGTAAAGAGGCGCCTAGTTATAATTCACCCCTCCACTTT
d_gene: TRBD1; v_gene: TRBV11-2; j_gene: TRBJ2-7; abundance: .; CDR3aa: CASRLTGGYEQYF; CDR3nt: TGTGCCAGCAGGCTGACAGGGGGCTACGAGCAGTACTTC
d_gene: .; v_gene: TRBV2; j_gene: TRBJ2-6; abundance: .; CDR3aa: CASSEHTGSGANVLTF; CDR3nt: TGTGCCAGCAGTGAACATACAGGATCTGGGGCCAACGTCCTGACTTTC
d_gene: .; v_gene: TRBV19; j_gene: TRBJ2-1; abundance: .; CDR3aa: CASNGRVGNEQFF; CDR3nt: TGTGCCAGTAACGGCCGGGTAGGGAATGAGCAGTTCTTC
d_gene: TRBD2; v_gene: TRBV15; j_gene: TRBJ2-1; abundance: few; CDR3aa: CATSRGDLAGAYNEQFF; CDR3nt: TGTGCCACCAGCAGAGGAGATCTAGCGGGGGCCTACAATGAGCAGTTCTTC
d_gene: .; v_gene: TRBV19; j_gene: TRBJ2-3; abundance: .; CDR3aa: CASSIAGAGTDTQYF; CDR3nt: TGTGCCAGTAGTATCGCCGGGGCGGGCACAGATACGCAGTATTTT